This T cell receptor beta chain originates from a study of PD-L1 blockade in urothelial cancer. Study context: Males with bladder-origin urothelial cancer constituted about 90% of the roughly 30 patients. Blood was tested 3 weeks (second dose) and 6 weeks into treatment.

Pretreatment and on-treatment blood mononuclear cell samples were taken, totaling between 1 and 8 time points per patient. The CDR3 spans 13 residues. Looked up from germline, CDR1 is KGHSH and CDR2 is LQKENI. Trimming cost V 6 bases and J 4 bases; bases outside gene matches: 3. Profiling relied on immunoSEQ multiplex PCR, and the TCRdb table lists in-frame clones only, not all of them. The data hold tens of thousands of clones, with approximately 82% observed a single time. This sample comprised PBMCs, obtained around atezolizumab (anti-PD-L1) treatment. This receptor was taken from a man between 60 and 75 years old with urothelial cancer. V and J are TRBV18 and TRBJ2-7; 10 nucleotides match TRBD1. The CDR3 bases are TGTGCCAGCTCCCGGGACAGGGGTTACGAGCAGTACTTC. Residues: CASSRDRGYEQYF.